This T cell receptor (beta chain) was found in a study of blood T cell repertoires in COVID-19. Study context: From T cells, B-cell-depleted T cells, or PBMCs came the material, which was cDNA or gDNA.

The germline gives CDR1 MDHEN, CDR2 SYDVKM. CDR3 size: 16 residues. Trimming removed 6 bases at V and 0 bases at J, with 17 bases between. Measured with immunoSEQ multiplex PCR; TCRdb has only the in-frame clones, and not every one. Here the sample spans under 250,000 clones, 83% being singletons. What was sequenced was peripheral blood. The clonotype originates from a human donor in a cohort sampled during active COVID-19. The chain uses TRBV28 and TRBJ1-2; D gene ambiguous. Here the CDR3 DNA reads TGTGCCAGCAGAATCCTGCGAGAGGGATCTAACTATGGCTACACCTTC. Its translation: CASRILREGSNYGYTF.